The subject of this entry is one T cell receptor beta chain. Its specificity is not known. This entry is derived from a study of CD8 T cells in Susac syndrome. Study-wide results and caveats: Only a relatively small number of individuals were included in the TCR sequencing and HLA analysis.

Random hexamers were used to reverse transcribe the RNA input (roughly 0.5 to 1 ug). Multiplex immunoSEQ PCR targeted 54 Vbeta and 13 Jbeta TCR beta segments. TCRdb processed the immunoSEQ multiplex PCR reads anew with MiXCR; each CDR3 protein has one entry. Of 110,000 to 150,000 distinct CDR3 sequences listed, about 93% were seen once; the top ten hold approximately 0.27%. There are 14 residues in the CDR3. CDR1 is MNHEY and CDR2 is SMNVEV in the germline V gene (reference sequence). V lost 2 bases, J lost 4 bases, and 10 bases lay in between. Peripheral blood CD8+ and CD4+ T cells were profiled by TCR beta sequencing. Healthy donors matched for age and sex were used as controls.

Sequenced: CD8+ T cells from PBMCs. V is TRBV27 and J is TRBJ2-3, with D possibly TRBD1 on 6 matching bases. This TCR was recovered from a human donor in good health. CDR3 loop: CASSLRGSSDTQYF. In nucleotides, the CDR3 is TGTGCCAGCAGTTTAAGGGGGAGCTCAGATACGCAGTATTTT.